A selection of T cell receptor beta chains follows, all from one sample in a study of blood T cell repertoires in COVID-19. Generated by immunoSEQ multiplex PCR, the TCRdb table keeps only in-frame clones and is missing some. The sample lists approximately 75,000 clones, 90% seen once, with 6% to 7.5% in the top ten. Material: peripheral blood. Receptors were obtained from a human donor in a cohort sampled during active COVID-19. Each CDR3 is given with its conserved first and last residue. D genes are given only for firm matches. Size is omitted from some rows. Given values are once, few, many or a class for expanded clones.

J	size	D	V	CDR3	DNA
TRBJ2-7	NA	NA	TRBV7-2	CASSLGGYYEQYF	TGTGCCAGCAGCTTAGGCGGTTACTACGAGCAGTACTTC
TRBJ2-7	NA	NA	TRBV7-9	CASSPGGEQGGSYEQYF	TGTGCCAGCAGCCCTGGAGGCGAGCAGGGGGGCTCCTACGAGCAGTACTTC
TRBJ1-2	NA	NA	TRBV20-1	CSASTGNYGYTF	TGCAGTGCTAGTACCGGGAACTATGGCTACACCTTC
TRBJ1-3	NA	NA	TRBV4-3	CASSQDTITGRLNTIYF	TGCGCCAGCAGCCAAGATACGATCACCGGCAGGCTAAACACCATATATTTT
TRBJ1-2	few	NA	TRBV30	CAWSERQGGRYTF	TGTGCCTGGAGTGAGCGGCAGGGAGGGCGCTACACCTTC
TRBJ2-3	NA	TRBD2	TRBV3-1/TRBV3-2	CASSQGTLLAGATDTQYF	TGTGCCAGCAGCCAAGGAACCCTACTAGCGGGAGCCACAGATACGCAGTATTTT
TRBJ2-7	NA	NA	TRBV25-1	CASTPGQGVEQYF	TGTGCCAGCACTCCAGGGCAAGGGGTCGAGCAGTACTTC
TRBJ2-3	NA	TRBD1	TRBV5-1	CASSSTGRPDTQYF	TGCGCCAGCAGCTCGACAGGGAGACCAGATACGCAGTATTTT
TRBJ2-2	NA	NA	TRBV6-5	CASSPDIAGELFF	TGTGCCAGCAGTCCCGACATTGCCGGGGAGCTGTTTTTT
TRBJ2-4	once	NA	TRBV5-6	CASSSLIAKNIQYF	TGTGCCAGCAGCTCCCTTATAGCCAAAAACATTCAGTACTTC
TRBJ1-2	NA	NA	TRBV19	CASSIDRAGGYTF	TGTGCCAGTAGTATAGACAGGGCTGGTGGCTACACCTTC
TRBJ2-7	NA	TRBD2	TRBV10-3	CAISEPGGGLYEQYF	TGTGCCATCAGTGAGCCGGGGGGAGGGCTCTACGAGCAGTACTTC
TRBJ2-1	NA	NA	TRBV9	CASSATGADYNEQFF	TGTGCCAGCAGCGCCACTGGGGCAGATTACAATGAGCAGTTCTTC
TRBJ1-2	NA	TRBD1	TRBV4-1	CASSQEGFTGVGYGYTF	TGCGCCAGCAGCCAAGAAGGATTCACAGGGGTGGGCTATGGCTACACCTTC
TRBJ2-7	NA	NA	TRBV5-6	CASSLVRDRSEQYF	TGTGCCAGCAGCTTGGTCAGGGATCGGAGCGAGCAGTACTTC
TRBJ2-2	NA	NA	TRBV12-5	CASGLPRGGGTGELFF	TGTGCTAGTGGTTTGCCCCGGGGAGGGGGCACCGGGGAGCTGTTTTTT
TRBJ1-4	NA	NA	TRBV15	CATSDGGDELFF	TGTGCCACCTCCGACGGCGGGGATGAACTGTTTTTT
TRBJ1-2	NA	NA	TRBV3-1/TRBV3-2	CASSQVPPVNGYTF	TGTGCCAGCAGCCAAGTCCCTCCGGTTAATGGCTACACCTTC
TRBJ2-7	NA	NA	TRBV5-6	CASSLGAREQYF	TGTGCCAGCAGCCTAGGGGCACGCGAGCAGTACTTC
TRBJ2-3	NA	NA	TRBV18	CASSPPAGATDTQYF	TGTGCCAGCTCACCACCGGCAGGGGCCACAGATACGCAGTATTTT
TRBJ2-1	NA	NA	TRBV27	CASSPSRRSYNEQFF	TGTGCCAGCAGTCCTAGCCGGAGGTCCTACAATGAGCAGTTCTTC
TRBJ1-1	once	TRBD1	TRBV2	CASGTGGLTEAFF	TGTGCCAGCGGGACAGGGGGTCTCACTGAAGCTTTCTTT
TRBJ1-2	once	NA	TRBV6-5	CASRRPEGAGAGYTF	TGTGCCAGCAGGCGACCGGAAGGGGCTGGGGCTGGCTACACCTTC
TRBJ1-2	NA	TRBD1	TRBV28	CASSGQDRDQRAVHF	TGTGCCAGCAGTGGACAGGACAGGGACCAACGCGCCGTGCACTTC
TRBJ1-1	NA	TRBD1	TRBV5-8	CASSRDSLRETEAFF	TGTGCCAGCAGCCGGGACAGTCTCCGGGAGACTGAAGCTTTCTTT
TRBJ1-3	NA	NA	TRBV10-2	CASARGNLGSGNTIYF	TGCGCCAGCGCACGGGGGAATTTGGGGTCTGGAAACACCATATATTTT
TRBJ2-2	NA	TRBD2	TRBV10-2	CASSELAGSANTGELFF	TGCGCCAGCAGTGAGCTAGCGGGGTCCGCGAACACCGGGGAGCTGTTTTTT
TRBJ2-3	NA	TRBD2	TRBV3-1/TRBV3-2	CASSQEFPASGITDTQYF	TGTGCCAGCAGCCAAGAGTTCCCGGCTAGCGGAATAACAGATACGCAGTATTTT
TRBJ2-1	NA	NA	TRBV5-4	CASSLAETVNEQFF	TGTGCCAGCAGCTTGGCCGAGACAGTCAATGAGCAGTTCTTC
TRBJ1-3	NA	TRBD1	TRBV7-8	CASSFGTGDGNTIYF	TGTGCCAGCAGCTTCGGGACAGGGGACGGAAACACCATATATTTT
TRBJ2-1	NA	NA	TRBV5-1	CASSFPRQQYNEQFF	TGCGCCAGCAGCTTTCCGAGACAGCAATACAATGAGCAGTTCTTC
TRBJ2-3	NA	NA	TRBV5-1	CASSLEPGTDTQYF	TGCGCCAGCAGCTTGGAACCGGGCACAGATACGCAGTATTTT
TRBJ1-2	NA	NA	TRBV6-6	CASSRDQAGYTF	TGTGCCAGCAGCAGGGATCAGGCTGGCTACACCTTC
TRBJ2-2	once	NA	TRBV7-2	CASSWRLVDTGELFF	TGTGCCAGCAGCTGGCGACTAGTTGACACCGGGGAGCTGTTTTTT
TRBJ1-6	NA	TRBD1	TRBV30	CAWSGQGGSPLHF	TGTGCCTGGAGTGGACAGGGAGGTTCACCCCTCCACTTT